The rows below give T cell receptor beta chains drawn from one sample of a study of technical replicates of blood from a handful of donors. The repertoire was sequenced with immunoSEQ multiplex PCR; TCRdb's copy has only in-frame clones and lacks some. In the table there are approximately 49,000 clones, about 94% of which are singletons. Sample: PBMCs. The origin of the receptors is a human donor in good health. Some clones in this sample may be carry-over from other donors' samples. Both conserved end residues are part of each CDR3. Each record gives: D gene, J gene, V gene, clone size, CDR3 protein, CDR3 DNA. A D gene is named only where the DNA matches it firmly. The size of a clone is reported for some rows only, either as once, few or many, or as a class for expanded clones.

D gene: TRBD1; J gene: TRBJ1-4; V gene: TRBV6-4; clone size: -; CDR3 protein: CASSDSLLVKQGTSNEKLFF; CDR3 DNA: TGTGCCAGCAGTGACTCTTTGTTGGTTAAACAGGGGACCTCTAATGAAAAACTGTTTTTT
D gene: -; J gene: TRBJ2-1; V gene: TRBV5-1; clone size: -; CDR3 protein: CASSLGSHPNEQFF; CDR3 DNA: TGCGCCAGCAGCTTGGGTAGCCACCCCAATGAGCAGTTCTTC
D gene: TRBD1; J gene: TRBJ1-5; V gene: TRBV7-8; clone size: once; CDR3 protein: CASSPVAGGTPQPQHF; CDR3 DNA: TGTGCCAGCAGCCCAGTGGCAGGGGGCACCCCTCAGCCCCAGCATTTT
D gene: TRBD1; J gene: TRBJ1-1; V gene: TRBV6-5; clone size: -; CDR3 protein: CASSPLGTVNTEAFF; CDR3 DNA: TGTGCCAGCAGTCCACTTGGGACAGTTAACACTGAAGCTTTCTTT
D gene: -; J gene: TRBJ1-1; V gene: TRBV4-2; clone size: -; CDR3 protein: CASSQDPTDVEAFF; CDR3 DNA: TGTGCCAGCAGCCAAGATCCGACTGACGTTGAAGCTTTCTTT
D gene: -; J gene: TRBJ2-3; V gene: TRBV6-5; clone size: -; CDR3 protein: CASSRGGEMDTQYF; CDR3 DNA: TGTGCCAGCAGTAGGGGCGGAGAAATGGATACGCAGTATTTT
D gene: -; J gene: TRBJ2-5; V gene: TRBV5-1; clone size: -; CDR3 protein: CASSLDHGGETQYF; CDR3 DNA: TGCGCCAGCAGCTTGGACCATGGGGGGGAGACCCAGTACTTC
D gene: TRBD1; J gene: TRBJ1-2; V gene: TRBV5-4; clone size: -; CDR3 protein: CASRIPGQGRGYTF; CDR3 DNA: TGTGCCAGCAGAATCCCTGGACAGGGTAGAGGCTACACCTTC
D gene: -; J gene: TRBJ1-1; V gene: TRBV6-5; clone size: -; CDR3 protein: CASGPRLTEAFF; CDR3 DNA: TGTGCCTCTGGGCCCCGGTTGACTGAAGCTTTCTTT
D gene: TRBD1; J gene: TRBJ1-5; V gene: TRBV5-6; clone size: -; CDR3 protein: CASSFNRGDQPQHF; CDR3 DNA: TGTGCCAGCAGCTTCAACAGGGGGGATCAGCCCCAGCATTTT
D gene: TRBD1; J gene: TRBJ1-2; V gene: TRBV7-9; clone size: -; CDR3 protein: CASRKDRGDYGYTF; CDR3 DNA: TGTGCCAGCAGAAAAGACAGGGGGGACTATGGCTACACCTTC
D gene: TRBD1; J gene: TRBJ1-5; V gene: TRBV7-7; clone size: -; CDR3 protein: CASSPRDRFQDSNQPQHF; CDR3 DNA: TGTGCCAGCAGCCCCCGGGACAGGTTCCAGGATAGCAATCAGCCCCAGCATTTT
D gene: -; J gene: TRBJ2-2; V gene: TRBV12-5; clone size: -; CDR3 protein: CASGPDGELFF; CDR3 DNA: TGTGCTAGTGGGCCAGACGGGGAGCTGTTTTTT
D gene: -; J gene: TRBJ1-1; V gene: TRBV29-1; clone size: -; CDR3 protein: CSGKSTGHTEAFF; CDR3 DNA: TGCAGCGGAAAATCCACAGGGCACACTGAAGCTTTCTTT
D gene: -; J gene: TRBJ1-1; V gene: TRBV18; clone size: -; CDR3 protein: CASSPNSNTEAFF; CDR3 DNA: TGTGCCAGCTCACCAAACAGTAACACTGAAGCTTTCTTT
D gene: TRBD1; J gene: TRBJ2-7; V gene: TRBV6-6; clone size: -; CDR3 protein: CASSSGQALPYEQYF; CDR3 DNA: TGTGCCAGCAGCTCCGGACAGGCCTTACCCTACGAGCAGTACTTC
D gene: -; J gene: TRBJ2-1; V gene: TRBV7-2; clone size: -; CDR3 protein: CASSLAPADNEQFF; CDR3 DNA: TGTGCCAGCAGCTTAGCCCCAGCGGACAATGAGCAGTTCTTC
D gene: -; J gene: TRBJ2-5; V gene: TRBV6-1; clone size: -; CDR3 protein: CASSGRQAHEQETQYF; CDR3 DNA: TGTGCCAGCAGTGGGAGACAGGCGCATGAACAAGAGACCCAGTACTTC
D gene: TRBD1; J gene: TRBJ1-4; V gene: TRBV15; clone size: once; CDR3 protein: CATSRSGGTGGEKLFF; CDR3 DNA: TGTGCCACCAGCAGATCAGGGGGGACAGGGGGTGAAAAACTGTTTTTT
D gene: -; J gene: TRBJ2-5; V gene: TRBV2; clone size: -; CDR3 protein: CASRSAQETQYF; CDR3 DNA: TGTGCCAGCAGATCTGCACAGGAGACCCAGTACTTC
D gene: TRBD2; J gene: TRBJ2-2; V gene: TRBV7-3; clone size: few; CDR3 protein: CASSPLGGARTGELFF; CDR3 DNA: TGTGCCAGCAGCCCACTCGGGGGGGCTCGGACCGGGGAGCTGTTTTTT
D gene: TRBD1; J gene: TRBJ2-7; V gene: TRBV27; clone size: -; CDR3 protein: CASSFQGQSYEQYF; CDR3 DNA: TGTGCCAGCAGTTTTCAGGGACAGTCCTACGAGCAGTACTTC
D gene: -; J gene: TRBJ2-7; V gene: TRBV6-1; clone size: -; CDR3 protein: CASLQGYEQYF; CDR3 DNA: TGTGCCAGCTTACAGGGCTACGAGCAGTACTTC
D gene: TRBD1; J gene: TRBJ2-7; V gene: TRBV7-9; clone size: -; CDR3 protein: CASSPTGQGHSYEQYF; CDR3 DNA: TGTGCCAGCAGCCCCACCGGACAGGGGCACTCCTACGAGCAGTACTTC
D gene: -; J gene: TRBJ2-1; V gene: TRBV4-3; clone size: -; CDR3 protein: CASSQEVWSPQGGQFF; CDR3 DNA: TGCGCCAGCAGCCAAGAGGTCTGGAGCCCTCAGGGTGGGCAGTTCTTC
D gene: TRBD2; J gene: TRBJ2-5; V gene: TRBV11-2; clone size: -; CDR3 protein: CASSLGLAGGETQYF; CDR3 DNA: TGTGCCAGCAGCCTGGGACTAGCGGGAGGAGAGACCCAGTACTTC
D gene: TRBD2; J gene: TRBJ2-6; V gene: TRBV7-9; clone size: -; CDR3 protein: CASGSSGGLSGANVLTF; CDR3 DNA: TGTGCCAGCGGATCTAGCGGGGGGCTCTCTGGGGCCAACGTCCTGACTTTC
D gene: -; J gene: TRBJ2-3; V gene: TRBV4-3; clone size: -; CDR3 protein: CASSQEVDTDTQYF; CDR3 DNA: TGCGCCAGCAGCCAAGAAGTAGACACAGATACGCAGTATTTT
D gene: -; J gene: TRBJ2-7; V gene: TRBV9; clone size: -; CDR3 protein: CASSVAISAAAYEQYF; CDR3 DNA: TGTGCCAGCAGCGTAGCTATTTCGGCAGCGGCCTACGAGCAGTACTTC
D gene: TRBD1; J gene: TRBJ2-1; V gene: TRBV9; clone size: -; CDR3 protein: CASSDRDRVIHEQFF; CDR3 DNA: TGTGCCAGCAGCGACCGGGACAGGGTTATTCACGAGCAGTTCTTC
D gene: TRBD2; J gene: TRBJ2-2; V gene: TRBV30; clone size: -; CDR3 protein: CAWKPGLGTGELFF; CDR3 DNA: TGTGCCTGGAAGCCGGGACTAGGTACCGGGGAGCTGTTTTTT
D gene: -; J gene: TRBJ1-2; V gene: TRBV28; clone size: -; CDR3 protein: CASSFRGGHSYGYTF; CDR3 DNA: TGTGCCAGCAGTTTCCGGGGGGGCCATTCTTATGGCTACACCTTC
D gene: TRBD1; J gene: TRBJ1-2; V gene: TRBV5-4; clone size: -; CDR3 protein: CASSAPGTVTVYGYTF; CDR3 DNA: TGTGCCAGCAGCGCCCCCGGGACAGTGACAGTATATGGCTACACCTTC
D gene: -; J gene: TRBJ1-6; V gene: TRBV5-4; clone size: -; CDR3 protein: CASSLGGSPLHF; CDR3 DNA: TGTGCCAGCAGCCTTGGGGGGTCACCCCTCCACTTT
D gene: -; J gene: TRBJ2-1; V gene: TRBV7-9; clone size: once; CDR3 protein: CASSLAGLGTSLLF; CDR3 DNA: TGTGCCAGCAGCTTAGCGGGCCTCGGGACAAGCCTGCTCTTC
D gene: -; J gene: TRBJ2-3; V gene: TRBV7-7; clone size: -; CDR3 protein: CASSLEWDRAGQHTDTQYF; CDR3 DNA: TGTGCCAGCAGCTTAGAGTGGGACCGCGCGGGACAGCACACAGATACGCAGTATTTT
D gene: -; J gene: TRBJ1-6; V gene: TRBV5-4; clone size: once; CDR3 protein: CASSLIPPGSPLHF; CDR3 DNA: TGTGCCAGCAGCTTGATCCCCCCGGGGTCACCCCTCCACTTT
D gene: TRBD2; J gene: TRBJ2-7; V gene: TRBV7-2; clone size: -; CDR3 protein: CASSLAPPSGRSHEQYF; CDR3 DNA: TGTGCCAGCAGCTTAGCGCCCCCTAGCGGGAGGTCCCACGAGCAGTACTTC
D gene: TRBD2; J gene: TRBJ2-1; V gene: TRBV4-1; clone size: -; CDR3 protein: CASSQSQSGRLNEQFF; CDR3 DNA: TGCGCCAGCAGCCAGTCCCAGAGCGGGAGATTGAATGAGCAGTTCTTC
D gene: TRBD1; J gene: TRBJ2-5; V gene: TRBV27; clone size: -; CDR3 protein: CASSAYRDRNQETQYF; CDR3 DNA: TGTGCCAGCAGTGCCTACCGGGACAGGAACCAAGAGACCCAGTACTTC
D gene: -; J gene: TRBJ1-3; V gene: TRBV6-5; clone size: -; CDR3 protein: CASSSVLSGNTIYF; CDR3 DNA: TGTGCCAGCAGCTCAGTGCTCTCTGGAAACACCATATATTTT
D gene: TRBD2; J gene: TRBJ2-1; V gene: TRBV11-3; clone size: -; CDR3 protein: CASSSRLAVYNEQFF; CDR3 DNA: TGTGCCAGCAGCTCACGACTAGCCGTATACAATGAGCAGTTCTTC
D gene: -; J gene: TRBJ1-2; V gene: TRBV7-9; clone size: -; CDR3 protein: CASSLKNSNYGYTF; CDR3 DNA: TGTGCCAGCAGCCTAAAAAACTCCAACTATGGCTACACCTTC
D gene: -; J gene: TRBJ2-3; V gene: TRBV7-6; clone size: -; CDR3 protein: CASSARVSSTDTQYF; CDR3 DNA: TGTGCCAGCAGCGCCAGGGTTTCTAGCACAGATACGCAGTATTTT